This T cell receptor beta chain derives from a study of blood T cell repertoires in COVID-19. About the study: Specimens from acute and convalescent COVID-19 originated in the United States, Italy and Spain. The cDNA or gDNA used as material had been derived from T cells, B-cell-depleted T cells, or PBMCs.

Original processing methods: Amplification of reference gene primers was used by the study to estimate nucleated cell counts. Here immunoSEQ multiplex PCR was the method, and the copy in TCRdb shows in-frame clones only, minus some. V and J calls plus clone size are reproduced from that table; the DNA served to infer D and trimming. The repertoire has tens of thousands of clones, about 86% of them found once; the top ten carry approximately 15%. CDR1 is LNHDA and CDR2 is SQIVND in the germline V gene (reference sequence). V shed 4 bases, J shed 16 bases, and the junction held 15 bases outside the gene matches. This CDR3 contains 14 residues. The sample holds a few counts of this clone.

The rearrangement joins TRBV19 to TRBJ2-2; 7 positions match TRBD2. The material sequenced was peripheral blood. The clonotype comes from a human donor in a cohort sampled during active COVID-19. The CDR3 loop is CASSRAVGTKPQFF. The CDR3 bases are TGTGCCAGTAGTAGGGCCGTAGGGACTAAGCCCCAGTTTTTT.